One sample yielded the 22 T cell receptor beta chains listed below, sequenced in a study of T cell repertoires in ileal Crohn's disease. Sequencing was performed with immunoSEQ multiplex PCR; in TCRdb, only in-frame clones are kept and a portion is missing. The data contain some 15,000 clones, 65% to 85% of them singletons. The sequenced material came from ileal tissue. All receptors derive from an adult with Crohn's disease.

The chain joins TRBV7-6 to TRBJ2-5; D might be TRBD2 (5 bases). The CDR3 length is 11 residues. Germline values: CDR1 SGHVS, CDR2 FNYEAQ. Trimming stripped 0 bases from V and 9 bases from J, with 5 bases between. The CDR3 is CASSLAEAQYF. The CDR3 DNA is TGTGCCAGCAGCTTAGCGGAGGCCCAGTACTTC.

This clone was counted a few times. This rearrangement joins TRBV25-1 to TRBJ2-3; 14 bases line up with TRBD2. The CDR3 runs to 15 residues. V gave up 5 bases and J gave up 6 bases; unmatched junction bases: 4. Looked up from germline, CDR1 is MGHDK and CDR2 is SYGVNS. The CDR3: CASSPRTSGRDTQYF. The CDR3 bases are TGTGCCAGCAGTCCCCGGACTAGCGGGAGGGATACGCAGTATTTT.

V gene TRBV13 combines with J gene TRBJ2-6, with D perhaps matching TRBD2 (5 bases). Germline values: CDR1 PRHDT, CDR2 FYEKMQ (reference sequence). CDR3 size: 16 residues. Trimming took 5 bases from V and 1 from J, leaving 12 bases between them. CDR3 loop: CASSTNPGSGANVLTF. In DNA, the CDR3 is TGTGCCAGCAGCACGAACCCGGGATCTGGGGCCAACGTCCTGACTTTC.

The V gene is TRBV5-5, the J gene TRBJ2-5; D uncertain. The V end was cut by 5 bases, the J end by 5 bases, with 13 bases between. This CDR3 is 13 amino acids long. Germline-derived CDR1 and CDR2 are SGHKS and YYEKEE (reference sequence). The CDR3 spells CASSSVSRETQYF. DNA for the CDR3: TGTGCCAGCAGTTCCGTCTCGCGGGAGACCCAGTACTTC.

The chain combines TRBV6-6 with TRBJ1-2, with a tentative D call TRBD1 (6 bases). This CDR3 region has 15 residues. The V gene's germline CDR1 is MNHNY and CDR2 SVGAGI (reference sequence). V dropped 4 bases and J dropped 2 bases, with 14 bases sitting between them. The DNA for the CDR3 is TGTGCCAGCAGTTTTTTGGCGGGGGCCAACTATGGCTACACCTTC. It encodes CASSFLAGANYGYTF.

To note about this clone: Other DNA sequences in the sample encode the same CDR3. The chain is built from TRBV2 and TRBJ1-5; a possible D gene is TRBD1 (6 bases). V lost 3 bases to trimming and J lost 0 bases, with 12 bases between them. Germline CDR1 is SNHLY and CDR2 is FYNNEI. This CDR3 has 16 amino acids. As DNA, the CDR3 is TGTGCCAGCAGTGATGGCCAGGGGTATAGCAATCAGCCCCAGCATTTT. Amino acid sequence: CASSDGQGYSNQPQHF.

This clone is deemed medium-sized. CDR3 coding DNA: TGTGCCAGTATCCCGGGAGACACCACCTGGAACACCATATATTTT. Translating gives CASIPGDTTWNTIYF. The rearrangement uses TRBV19 and TRBJ1-3; the D is unclear. Trimming cost V 7 bases and J 7 bases, with 20 bases left between them. Germline V CDR1 and CDR2: LNHDA, SQIVND (reference sequence). This CDR3 is built from 15 residues.

This chain uses TRBV29-1 with TRBJ2-1; 9 bases align to TRBD1. The CDR3 sequence is 12 residues long. The junction had 6 bases not matched to a gene; V was cut back by 1 base and J by 14 bases. CDR1 SQVTM and CDR2 ANQGSEA come from the germline V gene. DNA of the CDR3: TGCAGCGTTGAAGGTCGAGGACAGGGGAAGTTCTTC. It codes for CSVEGRGQGKFF.

The J gene is TRBJ2-5, the V gene TRBV4-1; maybe TRBD2 (5 bases). Trimming pared 3 bases from V and 0 bases from J, leaving 5 bases between. This CDR3 contains 13 residues. The germline CDR1 and CDR2 sequences are MGHRA and YSYEKL. DNA for the CDR3: TGCGCCAGCAGCCAGGACTACCAAGAGACCCAGTACTTC. It is translated as CASSQDYQETQYF.

V gene TRBV5-1 combines with J gene TRBJ2-1, with D possibly being TRBD1 (8 bases). V was shortened by 6 bases and J by 7 bases, with 14 bases between the two germline ends. In germline, CDR1 is SGHRS, CDR2 YFSETQ. This CDR3 spans 13 amino acids. CDR3 sequence: CASTGQGGNEQFF. The CDR3 DNA reads as TGCGCCAGCACTGGACAGGGAGGGAATGAGCAGTTCTTC.

In its sample, this clone was seen once. The chain has TRBV2 and TRBJ1-2, with 8 bases aligning to TRBD1. CDR1 and CDR2 from the germline V gene are SNHLY and FYNNEI. This CDR3 is built from 15 residues. J gave up 4 bases and V 6 bases, and 10 bases lay outside the gene matches. As DNA, the CDR3 is TGTGCCAGCAGCCAAGACAGGGGCGCAAGCTATGGCTACACCTTC. The encoded protein is CASSQDRGASYGYTF.

This chain links TRBV27 with TRBJ1-1; no clear D gene. The CDR3 totals 14 residues. The germline V and J ends were trimmed by 4 bases and 2 bases, with 11 bases remaining between them. Germline CDR1 and CDR2: MNHEY and SMNVEV (reference sequence). The CDR3 region is CASSSLGDNTEAFF. In DNA form, the CDR3 reads TGTGCCAGCAGTTCGCTCGGGGATAACACTGAAGCTTTCTTT.

This chain links TRBV7-9 with TRBJ2-7; 9 positions match TRBD1. The germline V gene has CDR1 SEHNR and CDR2 FQNEAQ (reference sequence). With 7 bases clipped from V and 3 bases from J, the junction kept 10 bases outside the gene matches. The CDR3 loop spans 15 amino acids. DNA for the CDR3: TGTGCCAGCACCATGGGACAGGGTGAGCTCTACGAGCAGTACTTC. Amino acid sequence: CASTMGQGELYEQYF.

The rearrangement uses TRBV6-1 and TRBJ1-3, with TRBD1 matching over 8 bases. The V segment lost 6 bases and the J segment 4 bases; nucleotides outside the gene matches: 5. Germline-derived CDR1 and CDR2 are MNHNS and SASEGT. CDR3 length: 14 residues. This chain's CDR3 is CASSQTGAGNTIYF. The CDR3 nucleotides read TGTGCCAGCAGCCAGACAGGGGCCGGAAACACCATATATTTT.

The genes are TRBV30 and TRBJ1-3; D unresolved. The germline CDR1 and CDR2 sequences are GTSNPN and SVGIG (reference sequence). The CDR3 is 13 amino acids. With 7 bases removed from V and 0 bases from J, the gap between germline ends came to 10 bases. CDR3 amino acids: CALILSSGNTIYF. The CDR3 coding sequence is TGTGCCTTGATCTTGAGCTCTGGAAACACCATATATTTT.

The chain combines TRBV27 with TRBJ2-7; D may be TRBD2 (6 bases). The V end lost 4 bases, the J end lost 5 bases, and 12 bases lay between the germline ends. The CDR3 totals 13 residues. Germline V gives CDR1 MNHEY, CDR2 SMNVEV (reference sequence). CDR3 sequence (DNA): TGTGCCAGCAGTTGGACTATCGGGAACGAGCAGTACTTC. Its protein product is CASSWTIGNEQYF.

The rearrangement links TRBV11-2 to TRBJ1-1; D remains ambiguous. V dropped 3 bases and J dropped 5 bases, with 4 bases sitting between them. Germline CDR1 SGHAT, CDR2 FQNNGV. This CDR3 region has 11 residues. CDR3 DNA sequence: TGTGCCAGCAGCTTCGGTACTGAAGCTTTCTTT. Translating it yields CASSFGTEAFF.

This chain links TRBV5-1 with TRBJ2-2; 7 bases agree with TRBD2. V lost 3 bases, J lost 0 bases, and 8 bases stayed unmatched. From germline, CDR1 is SGHRS and CDR2 YFSETQ. This CDR3 comprises 17 residues. CDR3 sequence reads: CASSSPGLITNTGELFF. In DNA form, the CDR3 reads TGCGCCAGCAGCTCTCCGGGACTAATAACGAACACCGGGGAGCTGTTTTTT.

The CDR3 spells CSERSGTQNTGELFF. In DNA, the CDR3 is TGCAGCGAGAGGTCAGGGACACAGAACACCGGGGAGCTGTTTTTT. The V and J genes are TRBV29-1 and TRBJ2-2; perhaps TRBD1 as D (6 bases). This CDR3 contains 15 residues. Deletions cut 7 bases from V and 1 base from J, with 16 bases between. CDR1 SQVTM and CDR2 ANQGSEA come from the germline V gene.

V usage is TRBV7-9 and J usage is TRBJ1-4; D is unresolved. The V gene's germline CDR1 is SEHNR and CDR2 FQNEAQ (reference sequence). The CDR3 length is 14 residues. Trimming stripped 5 bases from V and 6 bases from J, with 13 bases between. CDR3 nucleotides: TGTGCCAGCAGCACTACCGGGAGTTATGAAAAACTGTTTTTT. It translates to CASSTTGSYEKLFF.

The genes are TRBV27 and TRBJ2-7; 8 bases line up with TRBD1. The length of the CDR3 is 15 residues. V gave up 1 base and J gave up 7 bases; unmatched junction bases: 9. Germline values: CDR1 MNHEY, CDR2 SMNVEV (reference sequence). DNA of the CDR3: TGTGCCAGCAGTTTATTTTATTTTGGACAGGGAGAGCAGTACTTC. It encodes CASSLFYFGQGEQYF.

The chain has TRBV5-1 and TRBJ1-1; TRBD1 is a possible D gene (5 bases). CDR3 length: 13 amino acids. Trimming left V 4 bases short and J 0 bases short, with 7 bases between. Germline loops: CDR1 SGHRS, CDR2 YFSETQ. The CDR3, as DNA: TGCGCCAGCAGCAAGGGGCTGAACACTGAAGCTTTCTTT. Translation: CASSKGLNTEAFF.